Listed below are T cell receptor beta chains from one sample, sequenced in a study of vaccination effects on CD4 cells after COVID-19. These receptors have no known antigen. Some clones are missing from TCRdb's copy, which holds only in-frame ones; the method was immunoSEQ multiplex PCR. The sample includes 80,000 to 95,000 clones, under 80% of them seen just once. The sample here was CD4+ T cells from PBMCs cultured with HCoV-OC43 spike peptides, taken after COVID-19 vaccination. The source is a human donor who received a COVID-19 vaccine. Each CDR3 is given with its conserved first and last residue. Each record gives: V gene, D gene, J gene, clone size, CDR3 protein, CDR3 DNA. The D gene is left open where the match is weak. A clone size is listed for some rows: how often the clone was seen (once, few, many), or a class if it is expanded.

V gene: TRBV5-1; D gene: .; J gene: TRBJ2-1; clone size: once; CDR3 protein: CASSLGWGDEQFF; CDR3 DNA: TGCGCCAGCAGCTTGGGGTGGGGGGATGAGCAGTTCTTC
V gene: TRBV5-5; D gene: .; J gene: TRBJ1-4; clone size: .; CDR3 protein: CASSPGVFNEKLFF; CDR3 DNA: TGTGCCAGCAGCCCCGGGGTCTTTAATGAAAAACTGTTTTTT
V gene: TRBV5-6; D gene: TRBD1; J gene: TRBJ2-2; clone size: .; CDR3 protein: CASSLTTTGDFSGELFF; CDR3 DNA: TGTGCCAGCAGCTTGACTACGACAGGGGATTTCAGCGGGGAGCTGTTTTTT
V gene: TRBV12-5; D gene: TRBD1; J gene: TRBJ1-4; clone size: once; CDR3 protein: CASGLGTGGSNEKLFF; CDR3 DNA: TGTGCTAGTGGTTTGGGGACAGGGGGTAGTAATGAAAAACTGTTTTTT
V gene: TRBV19; D gene: .; J gene: TRBJ2-5; clone size: .; CDR3 protein: CASSIRETQYF; CDR3 DNA: TGTGCCAGTAGTATCCGAGAGACCCAGTACTTC
V gene: TRBV9; D gene: .; J gene: TRBJ1-3; clone size: few; CDR3 protein: CASSIGGPLSGNTIYF; CDR3 DNA: TGTGCCAGCAGTATCGGGGGTCCCCTCTCTGGAAACACCATATATTTT
V gene: TRBV4-3; D gene: .; J gene: TRBJ1-2; clone size: few; CDR3 protein: CASSQEQGNYGYTF; CDR3 DNA: TGCGCCAGCAGCCAAGAACAGGGAAACTATGGCTACACCTTC
V gene: TRBV18; D gene: TRBD1; J gene: TRBJ1-2; clone size: .; CDR3 protein: CASSPTTGSYGYTF; CDR3 DNA: TGTGCCAGCTCACCCACGACAGGGAGCTATGGCTACACCTTC
V gene: TRBV19; D gene: .; J gene: TRBJ1-2; clone size: .; CDR3 protein: CASSIPGYNYGYTF; CDR3 DNA: TGTGCCAGTAGTATACCGGGATATAACTATGGCTACACCTTC
V gene: TRBV5-1; D gene: TRBD1; J gene: TRBJ2-5; clone size: .; CDR3 protein: CASSTRDSAGETQYF; CDR3 DNA: TGCGCCAGCAGCACCCGGGACAGCGCTGGGGAGACCCAGTACTTC
V gene: TRBV4-2; D gene: .; J gene: TRBJ1-6; clone size: .; CDR3 protein: CASSLQTYNSPLHF; CDR3 DNA: TGTGCCAGCAGCCTACAGACCTATAATTCACCCCTCCACTTT
V gene: TRBV19; D gene: .; J gene: TRBJ1-1; clone size: .; CDR3 protein: CASSSRPGAKNTEAFF; CDR3 DNA: TGTGCCAGTAGTTCAAGGCCGGGGGCAAAAAACACTGAAGCTTTCTTT
V gene: TRBV9; D gene: .; J gene: TRBJ2-2; clone size: once; CDR3 protein: CASSFSQGAGELFF; CDR3 DNA: TGTGCCAGCAGCTTCTCGCAGGGAGCCGGGGAGCTGTTTTTT
V gene: TRBV18; D gene: .; J gene: TRBJ1-1; clone size: .; CDR3 protein: CASSPVQGNTEAFF; CDR3 DNA: TGTGCCAGCTCCCCGGTTCAGGGGAACACTGAAGCTTTCTTT
V gene: TRBV5-6; D gene: .; J gene: TRBJ2-3; clone size: .; CDR3 protein: CASSLFGSPDTQYF; CDR3 DNA: TGTGCCAGCAGCTTGTTCGGCAGCCCAGATACGCAGTATTTT
V gene: TRBV18; D gene: TRBD1; J gene: TRBJ1-1; clone size: .; CDR3 protein: CASSPRTGENTEAFF; CDR3 DNA: TGTGCCAGCTCACCAAGGACAGGGGAGAACACTGAAGCTTTCTTT
V gene: TRBV19; D gene: .; J gene: TRBJ2-1; clone size: .; CDR3 protein: CASSTGTSYNEQFF; CDR3 DNA: TGTGCCAGTAGTACCGGGACATCGTACAATGAGCAGTTCTTC
V gene: TRBV15; D gene: .; J gene: TRBJ2-3; clone size: .; CDR3 protein: CATSRVGLTTDTQYF; CDR3 DNA: TGTGCCACCAGCAGAGTAGGACTAACCACAGATACGCAGTATTTT
V gene: TRBV5-5; D gene: .; J gene: TRBJ1-2; clone size: .; CDR3 protein: CASSFQGSYGYTF; CDR3 DNA: TGTGCCAGCAGCTTTCAGGGGTCTTATGGCTACACCTTC
V gene: TRBV5-5; D gene: .; J gene: TRBJ1-5; clone size: .; CDR3 protein: CASSLVGGSNQPQHF; CDR3 DNA: TGTGCCAGCAGCTTGGTAGGAGGGAGCAATCAGCCCCAGCATTTT
V gene: TRBV10-2; D gene: .; J gene: TRBJ1-1; clone size: .; CDR3 protein: CASLENGNTEAFF; CDR3 DNA: TGCGCCAGCTTGGAGAACGGAAACACTGAAGCTTTCTTT